The 3 T cell receptor beta chains below were found in one sample sequenced in a study of T cells in Graves' hyperthyroidism and ophthalmopathy. TCR beta CDR3 sequences were amplified from RNA transcripts. The HTBI set primed first-round TCR CDR3 RT-PCR. From the multiplex PCR reads, TCRdb called clonotypes with MiXCR, one entry per CDR3 protein. The profile shows over 300,000 distinct CDR3 sequences, roughly 15% of them singletons. Material for sequencing was blood. The source is a middle-aged woman with Graves' ophthalmopathy.

At least ten counts were recorded for this clonotype. The chain combines TRBV19 with TRBJ1-5; the match to TRBD1 covers 7 bases. Unmatched junction bases numbered 2, after V lost 2 bases and J lost 4 bases. The CDR3 sequence is 14 residues long. From germline, CDR1 is LNHDA and CDR2 SQIVND (reference sequence). The CDR3 spells CASSITGENQPQHF. DNA of the CDR3: TGTGCCAGTAGTATAACAGGGGAAAATCAGCCCCAGCATTTT.

This clonotype was observed many times. This chain joins TRBV6-1 and TRBJ1-1; D uncertain. The V and J ends lost 7 bases and 7 bases respectively, with 13 bases between them. The germline CDR1 and CDR2 sequences are MNHNS and SASEGT. The CDR3 sequence is 12 residues long. CDR3 coding DNA: TGTGCCAGCATTTCGTTCCCTCGTGAAGCTTTCTTT. Translating gives CASISFPREAFF.

This clonotype was seen a few times. The chain has TRBV20-1 and TRBJ1-1; TRBD1 is a possible D gene (5 bases). Germline V lookup: CDR1 DFQATT, CDR2 SNEGSKA (reference sequence). Trimming removed 1 base at V and 4 bases at J, with 13 bases between. The CDR3 has 14 residues. CDR3 loop: CSARVPREATEAFF. The CDR3 nucleotides are TGCAGTGCTAGAGTCCCCAGGGAGGCCACTGAAGCTTTCTTT.